This TCR beta chain was profiled in a study of T cell responses to AZD1222 COVID-19 vaccine. Points from the study as a whole: Two doses of AZD1222 preceded a rise in Spike-specific TCR breadth and depth. Clonal diversity was possibly underestimated, and the donors were mostly white British, with more females. Targets within unmutated variant regions were reportedly found for nearly half of spike-specific TCRs.

TCRdb's table, derived via immunoSEQ multiplex PCR, lists solely in-frame clones and lacks some. Among roughly 140,000 clones, approximately 85% were seen once, and the ten largest hold 3.5% to 5%. On this clone itself: Its target is unknown.

V dropped 7 bases and J dropped 5; count of bases not matched to a gene: 13. CDR1 and CDR2 from the germline V gene are MDHEN and SYDVKM. The CDR3 is made up of 16 amino acids. This specimen consisted of peripheral blood, obtained on day 0 of MenACWY control vaccination. V gene TRBV28 combines with J gene TRBJ2-1, with 8 bases that match TRBD2. The source of this sequence is an adult in good health. The CDR3 nucleotides are TGTGCCAGCACCCCGGGAGGGGCCAGGGGCGACAATGAGCAGTTCTTC. Translation gives CASTPGGARGDNEQFF.